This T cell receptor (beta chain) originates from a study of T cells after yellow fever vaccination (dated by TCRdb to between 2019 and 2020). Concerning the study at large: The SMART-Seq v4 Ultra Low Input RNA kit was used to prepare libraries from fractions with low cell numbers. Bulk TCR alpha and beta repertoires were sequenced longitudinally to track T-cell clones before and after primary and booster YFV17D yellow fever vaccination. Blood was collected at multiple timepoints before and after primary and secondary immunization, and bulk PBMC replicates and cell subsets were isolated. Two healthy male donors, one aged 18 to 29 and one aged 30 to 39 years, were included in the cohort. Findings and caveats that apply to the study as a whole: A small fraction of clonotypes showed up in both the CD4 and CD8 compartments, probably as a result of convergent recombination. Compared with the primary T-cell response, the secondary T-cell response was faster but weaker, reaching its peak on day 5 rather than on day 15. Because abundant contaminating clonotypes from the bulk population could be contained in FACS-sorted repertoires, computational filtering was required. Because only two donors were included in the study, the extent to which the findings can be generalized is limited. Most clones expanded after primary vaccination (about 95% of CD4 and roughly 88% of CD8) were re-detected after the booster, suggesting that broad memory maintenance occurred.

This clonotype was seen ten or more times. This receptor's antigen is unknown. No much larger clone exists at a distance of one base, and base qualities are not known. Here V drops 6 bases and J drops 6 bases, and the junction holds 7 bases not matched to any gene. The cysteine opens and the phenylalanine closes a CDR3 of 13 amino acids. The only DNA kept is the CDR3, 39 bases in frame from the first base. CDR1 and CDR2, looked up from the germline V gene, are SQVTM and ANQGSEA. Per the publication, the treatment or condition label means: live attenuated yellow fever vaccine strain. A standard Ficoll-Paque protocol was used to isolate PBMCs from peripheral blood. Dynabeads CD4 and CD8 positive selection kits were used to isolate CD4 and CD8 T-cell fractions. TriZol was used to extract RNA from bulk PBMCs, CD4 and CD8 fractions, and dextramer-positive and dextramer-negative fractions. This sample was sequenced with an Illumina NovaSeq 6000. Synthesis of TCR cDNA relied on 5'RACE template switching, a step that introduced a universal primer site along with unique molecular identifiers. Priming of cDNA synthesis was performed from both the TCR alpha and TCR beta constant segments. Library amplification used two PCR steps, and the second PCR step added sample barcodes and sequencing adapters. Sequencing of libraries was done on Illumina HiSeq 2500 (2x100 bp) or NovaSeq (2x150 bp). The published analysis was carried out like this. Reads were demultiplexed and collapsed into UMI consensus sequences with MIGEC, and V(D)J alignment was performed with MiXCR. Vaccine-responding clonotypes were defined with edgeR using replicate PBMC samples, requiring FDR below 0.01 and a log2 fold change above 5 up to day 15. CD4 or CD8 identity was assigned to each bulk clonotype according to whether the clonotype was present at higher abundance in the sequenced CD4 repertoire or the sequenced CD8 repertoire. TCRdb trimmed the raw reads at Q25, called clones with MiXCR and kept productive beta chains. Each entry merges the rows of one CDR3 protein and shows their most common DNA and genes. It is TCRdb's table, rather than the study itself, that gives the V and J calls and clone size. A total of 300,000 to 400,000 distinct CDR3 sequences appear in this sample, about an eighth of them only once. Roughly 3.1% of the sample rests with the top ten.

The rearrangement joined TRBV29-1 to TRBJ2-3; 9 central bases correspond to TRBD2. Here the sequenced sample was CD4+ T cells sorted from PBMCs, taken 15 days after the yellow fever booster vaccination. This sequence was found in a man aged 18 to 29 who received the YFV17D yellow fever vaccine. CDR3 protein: CSVGRLAADTQYF. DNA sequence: TGCAGCGTGGGTAGACTAGCGGCGGATACGCAGTATTTT.